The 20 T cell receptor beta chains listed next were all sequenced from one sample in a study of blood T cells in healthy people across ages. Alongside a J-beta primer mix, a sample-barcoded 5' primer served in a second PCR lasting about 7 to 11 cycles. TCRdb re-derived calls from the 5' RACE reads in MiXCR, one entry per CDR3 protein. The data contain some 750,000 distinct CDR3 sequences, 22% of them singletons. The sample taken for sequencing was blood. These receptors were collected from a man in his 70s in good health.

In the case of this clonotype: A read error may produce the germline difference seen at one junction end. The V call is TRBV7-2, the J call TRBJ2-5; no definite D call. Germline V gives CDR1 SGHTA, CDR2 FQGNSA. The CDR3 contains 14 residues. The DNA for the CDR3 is TGTGCCAGCAACAACGGACCCAGCCAAGAGGCCCAGTACTTC. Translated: CASNNGPSQEAQYF.

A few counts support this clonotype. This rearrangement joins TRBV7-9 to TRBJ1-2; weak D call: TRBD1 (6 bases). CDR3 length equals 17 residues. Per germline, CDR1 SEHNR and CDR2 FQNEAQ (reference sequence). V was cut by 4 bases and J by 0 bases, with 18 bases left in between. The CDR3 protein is CASSSPAGVSANYGYTF. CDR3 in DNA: TGTGCCAGCAGCTCCCCAGCAGGGGTCTCAGCTAACTATGGCTACACCTTC. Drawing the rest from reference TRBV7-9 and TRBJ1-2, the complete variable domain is DTGVSQNPRHKITKRGQNVTFRCDPISEHNRLYWYRQTLGQGPEFLTYFQNEAQLEKSRLLSDRFSAERPKGSFSTLEIQRTEQGDSAMYLCASSSPAGVSANYGYTFGSGTRLTVV.

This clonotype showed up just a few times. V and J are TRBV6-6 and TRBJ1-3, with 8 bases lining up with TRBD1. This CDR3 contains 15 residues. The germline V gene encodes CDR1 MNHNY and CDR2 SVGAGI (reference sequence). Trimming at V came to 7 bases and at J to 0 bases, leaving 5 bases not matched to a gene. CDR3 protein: CASKQGVASGNTIYF. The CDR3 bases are TGTGCCAGCAAACAGGGGGTAGCCTCTGGAAACACCATATATTTT.

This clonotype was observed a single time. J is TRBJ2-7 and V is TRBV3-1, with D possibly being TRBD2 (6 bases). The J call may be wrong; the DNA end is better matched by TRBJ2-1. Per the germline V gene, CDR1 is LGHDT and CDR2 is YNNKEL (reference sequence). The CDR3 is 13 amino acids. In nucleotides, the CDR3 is TGTGCCAGCAGCCAAACTAGCAAGTCTGAGCAGTTCTTC. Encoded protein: CASSQTSKSEQFF.

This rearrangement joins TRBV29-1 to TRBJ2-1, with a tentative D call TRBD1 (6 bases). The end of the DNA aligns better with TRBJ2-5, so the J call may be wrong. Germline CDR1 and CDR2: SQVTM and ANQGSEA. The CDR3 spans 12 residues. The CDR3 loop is CSATGTTGTQYF. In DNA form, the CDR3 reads TGCAGCGCCACTGGGACAACGGGGACCCAGTACTTC.

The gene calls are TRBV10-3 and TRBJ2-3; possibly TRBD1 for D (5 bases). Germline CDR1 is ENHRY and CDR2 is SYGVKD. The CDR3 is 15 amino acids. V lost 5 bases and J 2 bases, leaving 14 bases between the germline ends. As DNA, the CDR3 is TGTGCCATCAGTCCTAGGGGCGACTCCACAGATACGCAGTATTTT. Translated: CAISPRGDSTDTQYF.

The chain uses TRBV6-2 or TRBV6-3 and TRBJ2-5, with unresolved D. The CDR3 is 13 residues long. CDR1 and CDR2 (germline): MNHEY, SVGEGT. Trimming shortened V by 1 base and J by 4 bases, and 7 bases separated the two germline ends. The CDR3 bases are TGTGCCAGCAGTTACTTGCGAGCAGAGACCCAGTACTTC. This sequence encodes CASSYLRAETQYF.

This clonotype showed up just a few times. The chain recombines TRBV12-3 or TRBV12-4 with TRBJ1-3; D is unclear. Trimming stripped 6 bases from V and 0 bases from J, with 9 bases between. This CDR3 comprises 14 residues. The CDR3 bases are TGTGCCAGCAGGCTGACTCACTCTGGAAACACCATATATTTT. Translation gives CASRLTHSGNTIYF.

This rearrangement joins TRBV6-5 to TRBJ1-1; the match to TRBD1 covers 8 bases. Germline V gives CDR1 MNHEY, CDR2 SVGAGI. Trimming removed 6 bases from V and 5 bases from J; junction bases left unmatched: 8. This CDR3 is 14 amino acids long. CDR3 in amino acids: CASRTGQGGTEAFF. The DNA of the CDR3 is TGTGCCAGCAGAACAGGACAGGGCGGAACTGAAGCTTTCTTT.

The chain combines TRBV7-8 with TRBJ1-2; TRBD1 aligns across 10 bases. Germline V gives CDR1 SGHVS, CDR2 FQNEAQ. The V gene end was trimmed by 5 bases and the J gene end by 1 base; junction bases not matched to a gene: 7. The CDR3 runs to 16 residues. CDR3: CASSNPGTGVNYGYTF. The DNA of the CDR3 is TGTGCCAGCAGCAATCCCGGGACAGGGGTTAACTATGGCTACACCTTC.

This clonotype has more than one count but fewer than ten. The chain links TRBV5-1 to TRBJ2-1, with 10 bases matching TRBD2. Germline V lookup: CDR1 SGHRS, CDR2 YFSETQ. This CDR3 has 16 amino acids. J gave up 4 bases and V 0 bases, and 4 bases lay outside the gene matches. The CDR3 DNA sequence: TGCGCCAGCAGCTTGGATGGACTAGCGGTATACAATGAGCAGTTCTTC. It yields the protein CASSLDGLAVYNEQFF.

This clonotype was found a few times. CDR3: CSAPEGKNTEAFF. The CDR3 bases are TGCAGTGCTCCGGAGGGAAAGAACACTGAAGCTTTCTTT. J is TRBJ1-1 and V is TRBV20-1; D gene unclear. This CDR3 is built from 13 residues. Germline CDR1 and CDR2: DFQATT and SNEGSKA (reference sequence). The V gene lost 5 bases and the J gene lost 1 base, with 11 bases spanning the gap.

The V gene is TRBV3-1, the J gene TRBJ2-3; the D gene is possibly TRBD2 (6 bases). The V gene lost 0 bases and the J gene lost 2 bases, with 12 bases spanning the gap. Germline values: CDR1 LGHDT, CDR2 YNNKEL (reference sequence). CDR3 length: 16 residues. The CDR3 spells CASSQDPGAPTDTQYF. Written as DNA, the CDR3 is TGTGCCAGCAGCCAAGATCCGGGAGCCCCCACAGATACGCAGTATTTT.

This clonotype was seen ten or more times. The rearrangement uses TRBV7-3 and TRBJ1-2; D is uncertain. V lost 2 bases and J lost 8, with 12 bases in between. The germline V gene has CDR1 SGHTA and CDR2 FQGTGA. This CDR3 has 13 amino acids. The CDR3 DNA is TGTGCCAGCAGCTTAGAGGCTGGGGTCGGCTACACCTTC. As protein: CASSLEAGVGYTF.

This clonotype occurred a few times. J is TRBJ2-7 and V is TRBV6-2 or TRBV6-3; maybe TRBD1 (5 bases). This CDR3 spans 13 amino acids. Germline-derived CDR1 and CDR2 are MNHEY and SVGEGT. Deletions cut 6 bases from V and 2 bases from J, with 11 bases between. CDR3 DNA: TGTGCCAGCAGCACTACAGGAACCTACGAGCAGTACTTC. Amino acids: CASSTTGTYEQYF.

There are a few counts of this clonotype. The CDR3: CASVGDTYQPQHF. The CDR3 region has the DNA TGTGCCAGCGTGGGGGACACTTATCAGCCCCAGCATTTT. This chain uses TRBV2 with TRBJ1-5; weak D call: TRBD1 (6 bases). Germline CDR1 is SNHLY and CDR2 is FYNNEI. Trimming removed 8 bases at V and 5 bases at J, with 13 bases between. The CDR3 length is 13 residues.

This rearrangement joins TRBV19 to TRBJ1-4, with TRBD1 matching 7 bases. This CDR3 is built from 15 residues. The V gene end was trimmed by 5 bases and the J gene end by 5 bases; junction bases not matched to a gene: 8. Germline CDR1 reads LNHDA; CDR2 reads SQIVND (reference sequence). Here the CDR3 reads CASSLGTVANEKLFF. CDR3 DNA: TGTGCCAGTAGTCTCGGGACAGTCGCCAATGAAAAACTGTTTTTT.

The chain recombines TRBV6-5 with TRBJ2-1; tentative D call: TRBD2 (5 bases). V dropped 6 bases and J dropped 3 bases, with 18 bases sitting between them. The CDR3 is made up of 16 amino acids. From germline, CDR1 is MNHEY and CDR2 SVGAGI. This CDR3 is CASSPLANDLYNEQFF. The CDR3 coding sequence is TGTGCCAGCAGCCCCCTAGCAAACGACCTCTACAATGAGCAGTTCTTC.

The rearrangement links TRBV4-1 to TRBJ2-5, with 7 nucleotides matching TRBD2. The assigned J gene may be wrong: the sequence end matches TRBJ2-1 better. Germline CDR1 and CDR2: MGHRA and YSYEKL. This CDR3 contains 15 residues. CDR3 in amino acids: CASSRAGTTYNEQFF. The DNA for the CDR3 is TGCGCCAGCAGCCGGGCCGGGACTACTTACAATGAGCAGTTCTTC.

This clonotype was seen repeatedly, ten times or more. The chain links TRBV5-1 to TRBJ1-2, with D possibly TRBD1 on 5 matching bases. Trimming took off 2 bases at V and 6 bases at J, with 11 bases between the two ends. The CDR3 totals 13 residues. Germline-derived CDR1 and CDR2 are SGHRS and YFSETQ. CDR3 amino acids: CASSLTGVDGYTF. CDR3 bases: TGCGCCAGCAGCTTAACAGGCGTGGATGGCTACACCTTC.